Presented here are 10 T cell receptor beta chains from one specimen sequenced in a study of tumor-infiltrating lymphocytes in oesophageal squamous cell carcinoma. One entry per CDR3 protein results from TCRdb running MiXCR on the PCR reads. The data show 20,000 or so distinct CDR3 sequences, with around 41% seen just once and around two fifths held by the top ten. Sequenced sample: esophageal tumor tissue. These receptors all come from a male donor with esophageal squamous cell carcinoma.

This chain uses TRBV6-4 with TRBJ2-7; maybe TRBD1 (5 bases). The J call may be mistaken, given a closer DNA end match to TRBJ2-5. Germline CDR1 is MRHNA and CDR2 is SNTAGT. The CDR3 loop spans 14 amino acids. The CDR3 nucleotides are TGTGCCAGCAGTTGGCAGGGCGTCGGGGAGACCCAGTACTTC. Translated: CASSWQGVGETQYF.

The table lists this clonotype with a few counts. The CDR3 ends on some other residue instead of the conserved phenylalanine or tryptophan, so this is likely a read error. The DNA is left out, because the CDR3 cannot be placed on it with certainty; the CDR3 is given as TCRdb lists it. The chain carries TRBV28 and TRBJ2-7; TRBD1 is the table's D call, not checked against the DNA. The CDR3 is 16 residues long, ends included. Germline V gene data show CDR1 as MDHEN and CDR2 as SYDVKM. CDR3 sequence: CASSLGSGDRGYTFGS.

About this clonotype itself: The CDR3 does not end in the conserved phenylalanine or tryptophan, so this is likely a read error. Because the CDR3's place on the DNA is in doubt, the DNA is left out and the CDR3 is given as listed by TCRdb. The chain carries TRBV2 and TRBJ2-1. The CDR3 spans 17 residues, counting both ends. Germline V lookup: CDR1 SNHLY, CDR2 FYNNEI. The CDR3 sequence is CASGSGRTDKSGYTFGS.

Worth noting for this clonotype: A much bigger clone sits one base away, suggesting this may be a read error. The chain combines TRBV27 with TRBJ2-3; TRBD2 agrees at 11 bases. Germline V lookup: CDR1 MNHEY, CDR2 SMNVEV (reference sequence). Trimming at V came to 6 bases and at J to 14 bases, leaving 16 bases not matched to a gene. CDR3 length: 15 residues. CDR3 coding DNA: TGTGCCAGCAGCCCACTAGCGGGAGTCACCGGGGAGCTGTATTTT. Its protein is CASSPLAGVTGELYF.

The CDR3 spells CASSRTTVQSSYEQYF. DNA for the CDR3: TGTGCCAGCAGCCGAACGACAGTACAGAGCTCCTACGAGCAGTACTTC. The chain joins TRBV7-2 to TRBJ2-5; maybe TRBD1 (5 bases). The DNA end is a closer match to TRBJ2-7, so the J assignment may be wrong. The CDR3 contains 16 residues. Germline V CDR1 and CDR2: SGHTA, FQGNSA.

This clonotype was counted only a few times. This chain joins TRBV2 and TRBJ2-7; D might be TRBD2 (5 bases). The DNA end is more similar to TRBJ2-5, so the J call may be wrong. This CDR3 spans 12 amino acids. Germline CDR1 is SNHLY and CDR2 is FYNNEI. The CDR3 DNA is TGTGCCAGCAGCTGGGAGAGGGAGACCCAGTACTTC. This codes for CASSWERETQYF.

The chain combines TRBV7-9 with TRBJ2-1; TRBD2 matches 14 bases. With the DNA end fitting TRBJ2-7 better, the J assignment may be wrong. Looked up from germline, CDR1 is SEHNR and CDR2 is FQNEAQ (reference sequence). The CDR3 spans 15 residues. The CDR3 nucleotides read TGTGCCAGCAGCTCCCGGACTAGCGGGAGGTACGAGCAGTACTTC. Amino acid sequence: CASSSRTSGRYEQYF.

This clonotype was observed many times. The chain uses TRBV19 and TRBJ2-1, with D hard to call. Germline CDR1 is LNHDA and CDR2 is SQIVND (reference sequence). This CDR3 is built from 15 residues. The V and J ends lost 5 bases and 0 bases respectively, with 11 bases between them. In nucleotides, the CDR3 is TGTGCCAGTAGTCGGATCCATGGCTCCTACAATGAGCAGTTCTTC. Translated: CASSRIHGSYNEQFF.

This clonotype was picked up a small number of times. In nucleotides, the CDR3 is TGTGCCAGTAGTATTACCCTAGACAGTTACACAGATACGCAGTATTTT. Translating gives CASSITLDSYTDTQYF. The V gene is TRBV19, the J gene TRBJ2-3; tentatively, D is TRBD1 (5 bases). Germline V gene sequence: CDR1 LNHDA, CDR2 SQIVND (reference sequence). Between the trimmed V and J ends, which lost 3 bases and 2 bases, there was a span of 15 bases. This CDR3 spans 16 amino acids.

This clonotype is medium-sized within its sample. This chain connects TRBV7-8 to TRBJ1-6; a weak D match, TRBD1 (5 bases). CDR3 length: 13 residues. Between the trimmed V and J ends, which lost 5 bases and 10 bases, there was a span of 12 bases. Germline lookup yields CDR1 SGHVS and CDR2 FQNEAQ. The CDR3 reads CASSPRDGSPLHF. CDR3 nucleotides: TGTGCCAGCAGCCCCCGGGACGGCTCACCCCTCCACTTT.